Presented here are 28 T cell receptor beta chains from one specimen sequenced in a study of breast tumors, draining lymph nodes, adjacent tissues. Samples came from axillary lymph nodes draining the breast cancer. In TCRdb, the multiplex PCR reads were re-called with MiXCR into one record per CDR3 protein. The sample shows about 230,000 distinct CDR3 sequences, roughly 30% of them seen only once. The sample was axillary lymph node tissue. The receptors come from a female donor with breast cancer. Some clones in this sample may be carry-over from other donors' samples.

Concerning this clonotype: The germline gene is not matched at one end of the junction; a read error may be the cause. The gene calls are TRBV20-1 and TRBJ2-5; TRBD2 matches at 12 bases. Germline-derived CDR1 and CDR2 are DFQATT and SNEGSKA (reference sequence). The CDR3 runs 14 residues. The CDR3 here is CSAAVTSGRKTQCF. CDR3 DNA sequence: TGCAGTGCCGCAGTGACTAGCGGGAGAAAGACCCAGTGCTTC.

The V call is TRBV27, the J call TRBJ2-2; TRBD1 is a possible D gene (5 bases). Germline V gives CDR1 MNHEY, CDR2 SMNVEV (reference sequence). Trimming pared 6 bases from V and 2 bases from J, leaving 10 bases between. The CDR3 totals 14 residues. The CDR3 nucleotides read TGTGCCAGCAGAGGACACCCCAACACCGGGGAGCTGTTTTTT. Translating gives CASRGHPNTGELFF.

This clonotype showed up many times. The genes are TRBV6-2 or TRBV6-3 and TRBJ2-3; D not certain. The CDR3 is 15 residues long. V shed 2 bases and J shed 2 bases, with 11 bases lying between them. Germline CDR1 reads MNHEY; CDR2 reads SVGEGT. The chain's CDR3 is CASSYKAYLTDTQYF. The CDR3 bases are TGTGCCAGCAGTTACAAGGCCTACCTCACAGATACGCAGTATTTT.

V gene TRBV29-1 combines with J gene TRBJ1-4; unclear D gene. There are 14 residues in the CDR3. CDR1 is SQVTM and CDR2 is ANQGSEA in the germline V gene. Trimming removed 4 bases from V and 7 bases from J, with 16 bases in between. The chain's CDR3 is CSVGVAGGSEKLFF. CDR3 DNA sequence: TGCAGCGTTGGAGTAGCGGGAGGAAGTGAAAAACTGTTTTTT.

This clonotype was detected ten times or more. The chain couples TRBV12-3 or TRBV12-4 to TRBJ1-1, with a tentative D call TRBD1 (5 bases). With 5 bases removed from V and 0 bases from J, the gap between germline ends came to 10 bases. The CDR3 is 14 residues long. The CDR3 loop reads CASSPRELNTEAFF. CDR3 DNA sequence: TGTGCCAGCAGTCCCAGGGAGCTGAACACTGAAGCTTTCTTT.

There are many counts of this clonotype. J is TRBJ2-7 and V is TRBV20-1; D remains unclear. Germline CDR1 and CDR2: DFQATT and SNEGSKA (reference sequence). Trimming stripped 2 bases from V and 2 bases from J, with 10 bases between. This CDR3 has 13 residues. As DNA, the CDR3 is TGCAGTGCTAGAAATGAGCGAACCTACGAGCAGTACTTC. This gives the protein CSARNERTYEQYF.

This clonotype was counted many times. The J gene is TRBJ2-1, the V gene TRBV5-1; TRBD2 matches 14 bases. Trimming at V came to 4 bases and at J to 6 bases, leaving 3 bases not matched to a gene. The CDR3 has 15 amino acids. The germline V gene encodes CDR1 SGHRS and CDR2 YFSETQ. DNA of the CDR3: TGCGCCAGCAGCACCGGGACTAGCGGGAGCAATGAGCAGTTCTTC. Its protein is CASSTGTSGSNEQFF.

Concerning this clonotype: This could be a read error, since a much larger clone is one nucleotide away. This sequence joins TRBV6-2 or TRBV6-3 and TRBJ2-1; 9 bases align to TRBD1. The CDR3 is 13 residues long. V dropped 10 bases and J dropped 12; count of bases not matched to a gene: 13. The V gene's germline CDR1 is MNHEY and CDR2 SVGEGT. In DNA form, the CDR3 reads TGTGCCACCAACAGGGGGCGCATGGGTGGGCAGTTCTTC. This encodes CATNRGRMGGQFF.

The gene calls are TRBV7-8 and TRBJ2-3, with TRBD1 matching 9 bases. Germline values: CDR1 SGHVS, CDR2 FQNEAQ. CDR3 size: 15 residues. J gave up 3 bases and V 0 bases, and 1 base lay outside the gene matches. The CDR3 DNA follows: TGTGCCAGCAGCTTAGCGGGACAGGGAACAGATACGCAGTATTTT. It is translated as CASSLAGQGTDTQYF.

This clonotype has a count of ten or more. This chain connects TRBV19 to TRBJ1-2, with TRBD1 identical over 9 bases. Germline lookup yields CDR1 LNHDA and CDR2 SQIVND (reference sequence). The CDR3 is made up of 13 amino acids. V lost 7 bases and J lost 7; bases outside the gene matches: 7. CDR3 coding DNA: TGTGCCAGTACCCGACAGGGGGGAGGTGGCTACACCTTC. Translating it yields CASTRQGGGGYTF.

Comment on this clonotype: Sequence at one end of the junction differs from germline and may be a read error. The chain combines TRBV7-3 with TRBJ2-3, with D possibly being TRBD2 (5 bases). This CDR3 has 15 residues. From germline, CDR1 is SGHTA and CDR2 FQGTGA. This CDR3 reads CVSGVDGRSTDTQYF. The CDR3 DNA sequence: TGTGTCAGCGGCGTAGATGGCAGAAGCACAGATACGCAGTATTTT.

In regard to this clonotype: A single base separates this from a much larger clone, so it may be a read error. No conserved phenylalanine or tryptophan is present at the end of the CDR3, so a read error is the likely explanation. The chain has TRBV6-4 and TRBJ2-7; possible D gene TRBD1, 5 bases. The length of the CDR3 is 15 residues. Trimming took 5 bases from V and 0 from J, leaving 14 bases between them. Germline values: CDR1 MRHNA, CDR2 SNTAGT. DNA of the CDR3: TGTGCCAGCAGTCACGTCAGGGTTAGCTCCTACGAGCAGTACCTC. This codes for CASSHVRVSSYEQYL.

The sample holds many counts of this clonotype. A single base separates this from a much larger clone, so it may be a read error. CDR3 sequence: CASSLHGGNQETQHF. The CDR3 bases are TGTGCCAGCAGCTTACACGGCGGGAATCAAGAGACCCAGCACTTC. V gene TRBV7-6 combines with J gene TRBJ2-5, with D tentatively TRBD2 (6 bases). The CDR3 is 15 amino acids. Germline V gives CDR1 SGHVS, CDR2 FNYEAQ.

The chain recombines TRBV7-2 with TRBJ1-2; D call uncertain. The germline V and J ends were trimmed by 2 bases and 8 bases, with 12 bases remaining between them. Per the germline V gene, CDR1 is SGHTA and CDR2 is FQGNSA. The CDR3 covers 13 residues. CDR3 loop: CASSLTSVRGYTF. The CDR3 DNA follows: TGTGCCAGCAGCTTAACCTCGGTACGCGGCTACACCTTC.

The table lists this clonotype with many counts. Here the CDR3 reads CASSVAGQGVFDEQFF. DNA of the CDR3: TGTGCCAGCAGCGTAGCGGGACAGGGGGTGTTCGATGAGCAGTTCTTC. The V gene is TRBV9, the J gene TRBJ2-1; 11 nucleotides align to TRBD1. CDR3 length equals 16 residues. Looked up from germline, CDR1 is SGDLS and CDR2 is YYNGEE. V trimming: 0 bases; J trimming: 8 bases; junction bases outside the gene matches: 7. Full variable domain (remainder filled in from reference TRBV9 and TRBJ2-1): DSGVTQTPKHLITATGQRVTLRCSPRSGDLSVYWYQQSLDQGLQFLIQYYNGEERAKGNILERFSAQQFPDLHSELNLSSLELGDSALYFCASSVAGQGVFDEQFFGPGTRLTVL.

This clonotype was detected ten times or more. This rearrangement joins TRBV20-1 to TRBJ1-2; 9 positions match TRBD1. CDR1 DFQATT and CDR2 SNEGSKA come from the germline V gene (reference sequence). Trimming took 2 bases from V and 1 from J; bases not matched to a gene: 2. CDR3 length equals 14 residues. CDR3 bases: TGCAGTGCTAGACGGGACAGGGTTAACTATGGCTACACCTTC. This sequence encodes CSARRDRVNYGYTF.

The sample holds many counts of this clonotype. The chain uses TRBV2 and TRBJ1-4, with a possible D match to TRBD1 (6 bases). Germline values: CDR1 SNHLY, CDR2 FYNNEI. V shed 7 bases and J shed 11 bases, with 14 bases lying between them. The CDR3 is made up of 12 amino acids. CDR3 sequence: CASTRAGDKLFF. The CDR3 region has the DNA TGTGCCAGCACGAGGGCAGGGGACAAACTGTTTTTT.

This clonotype was detected once. The rearrangement joins TRBV6-1 to TRBJ1-6; D not resolved. This CDR3 is built from 17 residues. Per germline, CDR1 MNHNS and CDR2 SASEGT. V dropped 5 bases and J dropped 5 bases, with 19 bases sitting between them. This CDR3 reads CASSYSRTGPHNSPLHF. CDR3 DNA: TGTGCCAGCAGTTACTCGAGGACGGGTCCCCATAATTCACCCCTCCACTTT.

This clonotype was observed many times. The gene calls are TRBV3-2 and TRBJ2-7; the D call TRBD2 from the table was never checked on the DNA. TRBV3-2 is shown as a pseudogene. The CDR3 is made up of 16 amino acids. The CDR3 reads CASSQTGAQPFCEQYF. Written as DNA, the CDR3 is TGTGCCAGCAGCCAGACGGGAGCCCAACCCTTTTGCGAGCAGTACTTC.

The sample holds a few counts of this clonotype. V is TRBV6-5 and J is TRBJ2-1; D ambiguous. Between the trimmed V and J ends, which lost 5 bases and 2 bases, there was a span of 13 bases. Germline lookup yields CDR1 MNHEY and CDR2 SVGAGI. The CDR3 spans 15 residues. CDR3 in DNA: TGTGCCAGCAGTCCGGGCGGCTTCGCCTACAATGAGCAGTTCTTC. Translating gives CASSPGGFAYNEQFF.

Many counts were recorded for this clonotype. V usage is TRBV2 and J usage is TRBJ1-2, with 7 bases identical to TRBD1. Germline trimming cut 3 bases from V and 2 bases from J; bases unmatched to any gene: 6. The CDR3 spans 15 residues. Germline V gene lookup returns CDR1 SNHLY and CDR2 FYNNEI. Here the CDR3 DNA reads TGTGCCAGCAGTGACAGCTCGACAGGGAACTATGGCTACACCTTC. As protein: CASSDSSTGNYGYTF.

V is TRBV24-1 and J is TRBJ2-5; D unclear. This CDR3 comprises 13 residues. From germline, CDR1 is KGHDR and CDR2 SFDVKD. Trimming took 4 bases from V and 5 from J, leaving 10 bases between them. This CDR3 reads CATSDRTNETQYF. In nucleotides, the CDR3 is TGTGCCACCAGTGACCGTACGAACGAGACCCAGTACTTC.

This sequence joins TRBV7-9 and TRBJ1-3; TRBD1 is a possible D gene (6 bases). Between the trimmed V and J ends, which lost 4 bases and 0 bases, there was a span of 10 bases. The CDR3 has 15 amino acids. Germline V gives CDR1 SEHNR, CDR2 FQNEAQ (reference sequence). The CDR3 nucleotides are TGTGCCAGCAGCTCAGGGGTCCTCTCTGGAAACACCATATATTTT. It codes for CASSSGVLSGNTIYF.

This clonotype was seen many times. The V call is TRBV18, the J call TRBJ2-5, with D perhaps matching TRBD2 (7 bases). Germline loops: CDR1 KGHSH, CDR2 LQKENI. The CDR3 spans 16 residues. V dropped 3 bases and J dropped 0 bases, with 14 bases sitting between them. The CDR3 is CASSPLSGGHQETQYF. As DNA, the CDR3 is TGTGCCAGCTCACCGCTCTCCGGGGGGCACCAAGAGACCCAGTACTTC.

This clonotype was counted at least ten times. This chain uses TRBV20-1 with TRBJ1-6, with a possible D match to TRBD1 (5 bases). CDR1 and CDR2 from the germline V gene are DFQATT and SNEGSKA (reference sequence). This CDR3 comprises 15 residues. Trimming took off 7 bases at V and 5 bases at J, with 18 bases between the two ends. CDR3 protein: CSVSPGTEDNSPLHF. In DNA form, the CDR3 reads TGCAGTGTTTCACCCGGGACGGAAGATAATTCACCCCTCCACTTT.

The table lists this clonotype with many counts. The rearrangement links TRBV10-3 to TRBJ2-5; 8 bases fit TRBD2. Germline V lookup: CDR1 ENHRY, CDR2 SYGVKD. The CDR3 covers 14 residues. The J segment lost 5 bases and the V segment lost 3 bases, leaving 5 bases of the junction unmatched. For the CDR3, the DNA is TGTGCCATCAGTGACGGGGGGGCAGGGGAGACCCAGTACTTC. This encodes CAISDGGAGETQYF.

There are a few counts of this clonotype. This could be a read error, since a much larger clone is one nucleotide away. The V and J genes are TRBV14 and TRBJ2-2; 11 bases agree with TRBD2. CDR1 and CDR2 (germline): SGHDN, FVKESK. CDR3 size: 18 residues. CDR3 amino acids: CASSPSLAGVVGTGKLFF. The CDR3 DNA follows: TGTGCCAGCAGCCCATCACTAGCGGGAGTTGTAGGCACCGGGAAGCTGTTTTTT.

This clonotype was detected many times. This chain links TRBV7-2 with TRBJ2-5; D unclear. The ends were cut back, 2 bases at V and 4 bases at J, with 2 bases in the middle. CDR1 is SGHTA and CDR2 is FQGNSA in the germline V gene. The CDR3 runs to 11 residues. CDR3 in amino acids: CASSLLETQYF. The DNA of the CDR3 is TGTGCCAGCAGCTTACTAGAGACCCAGTACTTC. The full variable domain, completed using reference TRBV7-2 and TRBJ2-5, is GAGVSQSPSNKVTEKGKDVELRCDPISGHTALYWYRQSLGQGLEFLIYFQGNSAPDKSGLPSDRFSAERTGGSVSTLTIQRTQQEDSAVYLCASSLLETQYFGPGTRLLVL.